This TCR beta chain originates from a study of shared clonotypes between healthy human individuals. The V gene's germline CDR1 is SEHNR and CDR2 FQNEAQ (reference sequence). The CDR3 is made up of 15 amino acids. The V and J ends lost 6 bases and 5 bases respectively, with 19 bases between them. At the deep level, the assay was run. Here immunoSEQ multiplex PCR was the method, and the copy in TCRdb shows in-frame clones only, minus some. The sample lists approximately 530,000 clones; 90% to 96% were seen once. This TCR derives from a woman in her 30s in good health. This chain joins TRBV7-9 and TRBJ1-1, with D tentatively TRBD1 (5 bases). The material sequenced was naive CD4+ T cells sorted from blood. Sample subset: CD45RA+ positively selected. The CDR3 region is CASRLSRDRGTEAFF. The CDR3 nucleotides are TGTGCCAGCAGACTATCCAGGGATAGAGGGACTGAAGCTTTCTTT.